The clone carrying this TCR beta chain was observed a handful of times. As yet, its antigen is unknown. The data were taken from a study of CD8 T cells in ankylosing spondylitis. Study-wide findings and caveats: A TCR beta motif made of about 8 highly homologous variants seemed typical of ankylosing spondylitis blood.

5'-RACE, quantitative and with molecular barcodes, yielded the TCR beta libraries. TCRdb ran MiXCR on the 5' RACE reads and lists one entry per CDR3 protein. The sample contains under 950,000 distinct CDR3 sequences, around a fifth of which appear only once. There are 15 residues in the CDR3. Trimming removed 2 bases from V and 1 base from J; junction bases left unmatched: 5. Germline CDR1 SGHTS, CDR2 YDEGEE. The sequence came from a male donor with ankylosing spondylitis. The V gene is TRBV5-8, the J gene TRBJ1-1, with 7 bases aligning to TRBD1. The material sequenced was blood, either unsorted or a sorted T cell fraction (not recorded which). This CDR3 is CASSFVRTGNTEAFF. CDR3 nucleotide sequence: TGTGCCAGCAGCTTCGTCCGGACAGGGAACACTGAAGCTTTCTTT.